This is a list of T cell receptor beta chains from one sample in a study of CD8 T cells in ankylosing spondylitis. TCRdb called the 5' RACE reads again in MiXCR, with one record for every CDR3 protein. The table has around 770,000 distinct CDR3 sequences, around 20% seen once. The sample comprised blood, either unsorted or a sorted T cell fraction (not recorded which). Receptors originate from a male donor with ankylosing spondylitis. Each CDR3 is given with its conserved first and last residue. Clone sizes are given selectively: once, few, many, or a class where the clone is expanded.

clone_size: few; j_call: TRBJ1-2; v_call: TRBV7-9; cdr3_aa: CASSLSTTGGTYGYTF
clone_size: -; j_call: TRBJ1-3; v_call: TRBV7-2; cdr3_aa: CASSLAQGGSWNTIYF
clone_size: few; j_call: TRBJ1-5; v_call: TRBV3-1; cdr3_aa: CASSQEGISNQPQHF
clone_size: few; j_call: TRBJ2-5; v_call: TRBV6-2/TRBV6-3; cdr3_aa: CASSSFRSPSQETQYF
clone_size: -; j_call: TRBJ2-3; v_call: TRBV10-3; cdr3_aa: CAISESDQTDTQYF
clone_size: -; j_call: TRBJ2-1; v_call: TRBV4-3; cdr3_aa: CASSQGGASGGRNEQFF
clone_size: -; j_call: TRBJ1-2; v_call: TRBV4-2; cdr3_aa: CASSQATGRGGYTF
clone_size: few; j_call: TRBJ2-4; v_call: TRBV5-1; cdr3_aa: CASSLEGGASAIQYF
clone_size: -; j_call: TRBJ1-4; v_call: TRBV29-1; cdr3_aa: CSVDLAGGEKLFF
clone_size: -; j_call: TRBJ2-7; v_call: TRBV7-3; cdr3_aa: CASSLQAGDDYEQYF
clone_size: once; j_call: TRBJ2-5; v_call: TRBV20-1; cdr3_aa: CSAQPKETQYF
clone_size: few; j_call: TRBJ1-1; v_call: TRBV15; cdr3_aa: CATSRTGVNTEAFF
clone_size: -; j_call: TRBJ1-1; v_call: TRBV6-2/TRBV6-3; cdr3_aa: CASSSPIPKGDNMNTEAFF
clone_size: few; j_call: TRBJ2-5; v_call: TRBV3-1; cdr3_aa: CASSQEVETQYF
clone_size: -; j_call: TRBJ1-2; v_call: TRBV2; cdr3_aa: CASSFSQNPYGYTF
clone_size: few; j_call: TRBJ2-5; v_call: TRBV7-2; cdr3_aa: CASTQEAGEETQYF
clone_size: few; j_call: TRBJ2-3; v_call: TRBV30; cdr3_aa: CAWWTGFLTDTQYF
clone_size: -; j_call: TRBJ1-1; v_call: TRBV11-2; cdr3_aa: CASSDPGGPNTEAFF
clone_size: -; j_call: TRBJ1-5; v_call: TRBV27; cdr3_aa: CASSLWAKGSNQPQHF
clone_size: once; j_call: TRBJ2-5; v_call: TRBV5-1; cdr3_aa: CASSSGTGFARQETQYF
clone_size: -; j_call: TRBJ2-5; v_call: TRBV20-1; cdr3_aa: CSAGGTGSSETQYF
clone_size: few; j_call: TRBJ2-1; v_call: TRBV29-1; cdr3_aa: CSVRGQGLGGTGYNEQFF
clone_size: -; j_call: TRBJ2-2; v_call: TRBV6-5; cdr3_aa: CASTRPGGELFF
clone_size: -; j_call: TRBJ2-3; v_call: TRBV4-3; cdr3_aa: CASSQVPPWQGAYTQYF
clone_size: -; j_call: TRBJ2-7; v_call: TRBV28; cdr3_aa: CASRPWSGRLSYEQYF
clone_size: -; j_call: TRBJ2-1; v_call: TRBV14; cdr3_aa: CASGRGGEQFF
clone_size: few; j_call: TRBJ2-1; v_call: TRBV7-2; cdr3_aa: CASSLDIAPNEQFF
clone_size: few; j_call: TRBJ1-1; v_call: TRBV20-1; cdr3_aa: CSASTGVFTEAFF
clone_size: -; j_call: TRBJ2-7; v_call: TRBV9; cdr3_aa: CASSVEGTGLNEQYF
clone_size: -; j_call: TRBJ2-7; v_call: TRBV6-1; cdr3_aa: CASSEYLRTGGFYEQYF
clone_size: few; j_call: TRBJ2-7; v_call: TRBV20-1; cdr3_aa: CSARKGQGIHEQYF
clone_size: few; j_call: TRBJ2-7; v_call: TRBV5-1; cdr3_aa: CASRGGNEQYF
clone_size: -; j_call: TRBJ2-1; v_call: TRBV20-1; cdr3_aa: CSAVAGTSGVHEQFF
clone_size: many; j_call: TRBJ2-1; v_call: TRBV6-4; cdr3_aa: CASSDSSGYNEQFF
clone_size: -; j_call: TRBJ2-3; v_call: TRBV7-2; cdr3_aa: CASSSTSRRTDTQYF
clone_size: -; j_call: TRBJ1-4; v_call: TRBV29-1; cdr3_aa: CSVEERDSTNEKLFF
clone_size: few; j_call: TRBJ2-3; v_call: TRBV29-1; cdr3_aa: CSVGWGQGSDTQYF
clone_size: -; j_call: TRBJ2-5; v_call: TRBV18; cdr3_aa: CASSRSGQGGETQYF
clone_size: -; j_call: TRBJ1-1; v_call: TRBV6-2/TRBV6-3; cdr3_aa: CASSYSNVQGEAFF
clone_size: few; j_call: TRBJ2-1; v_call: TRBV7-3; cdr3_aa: CASSWTGTYNEQFF
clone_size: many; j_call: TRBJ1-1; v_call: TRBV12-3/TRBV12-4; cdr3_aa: CASSLWGLEAFF
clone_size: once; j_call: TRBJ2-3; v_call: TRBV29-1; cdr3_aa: CSVRLTGGDTQYF
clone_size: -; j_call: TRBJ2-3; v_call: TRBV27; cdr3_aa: CASSPYGPTDTQYF
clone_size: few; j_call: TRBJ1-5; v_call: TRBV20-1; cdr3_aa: CSGEGSNQPQHF
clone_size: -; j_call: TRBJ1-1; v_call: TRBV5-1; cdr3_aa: CASSLADSTEAFF
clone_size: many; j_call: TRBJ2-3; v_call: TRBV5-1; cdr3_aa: CASSSDRVRSDTQYF